This entry describes one TCR beta chain. The entry originates in a study of PD-L1 blockade in urothelial cancer. Study-level information: Males with bladder-origin urothelial cancer constituted about 85% of the roughly 30 patients. The authors examined blood 3 weeks (second dose) and 6 weeks after treatment start. Counts from blood samples showed a median of about 140,000 T cells.

Each individual provided 1 to 8 samples (taken pretreatment and on-treatment). Assay used: immunoSEQ multiplex PCR; TCRdb lists only in-frame clones, some missing. The table shows tens of thousands of clones, with 80% to 90% occurring only once. Looked up from germline, CDR1 is SGDLS and CDR2 is YYNGEE. This CDR3 has 15 residues. The junction had 7 bases not matched to a gene; V was cut back by 3 bases and J by 6 bases. This receptor was obtained from a man aged 55-75 years with urothelial cancer. The material was PBMCs, obtained around atezolizumab (anti-PD-L1) treatment. The V and J genes are TRBV9 and TRBJ2-3, with 10 bases that match TRBD2. The CDR3 sequence: CASSAQAGGRDTQYF. In DNA, the CDR3 is TGTGCCAGCAGCGCTCAAGCGGGGGGGCGGGATACGCAGTATTTT.